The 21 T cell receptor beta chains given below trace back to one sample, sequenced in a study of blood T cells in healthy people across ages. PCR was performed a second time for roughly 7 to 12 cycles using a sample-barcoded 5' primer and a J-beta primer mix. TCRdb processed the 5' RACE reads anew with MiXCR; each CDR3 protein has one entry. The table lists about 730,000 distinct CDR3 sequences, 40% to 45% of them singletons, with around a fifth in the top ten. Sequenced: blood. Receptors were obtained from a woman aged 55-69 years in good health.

The CDR3 reads CASSLTGPTPYNEQFF. CDR3 in DNA: TGTGCCAGCAGCTTAACGGGGCCCACCCCGTACAATGAGCAGTTCTTC. This chain links TRBV7-3 with TRBJ2-1; D is perhaps TRBD1 (5 bases). CDR3 length equals 16 residues. The germline CDR1 and CDR2 sequences are SGHTA and FQGTGA. Trimming shortened V by 0 bases and J by 4 bases, and 13 bases separated the two germline ends.

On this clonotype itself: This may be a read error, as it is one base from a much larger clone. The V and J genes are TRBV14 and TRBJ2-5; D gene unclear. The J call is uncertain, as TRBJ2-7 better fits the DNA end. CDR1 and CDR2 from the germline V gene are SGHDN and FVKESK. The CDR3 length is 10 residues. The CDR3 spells CASSYYEQYF. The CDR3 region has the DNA TGTGCCAGCAGCTACTACGAGCAGTACTTC.

The CDR3 here is CATSDPTSDGQGYTF. The CDR3 region has the DNA TGTGCCACCAGTGATCCCACGTCGGACGGGCAGGGCTACACCTTC. The chain has TRBV24-1 and TRBJ1-2; D remains ambiguous. Trimming cost V 3 bases and J 8 bases, with 18 bases left between them. This CDR3 has 15 amino acids. From germline, CDR1 is KGHDR and CDR2 SFDVKD.

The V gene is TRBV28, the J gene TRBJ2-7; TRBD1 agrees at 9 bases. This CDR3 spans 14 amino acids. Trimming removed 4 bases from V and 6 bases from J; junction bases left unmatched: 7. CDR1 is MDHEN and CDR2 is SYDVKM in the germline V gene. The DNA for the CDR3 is TGTGCCAGCAGTTCACCGGGACAGGGATCCGAGCAGTACTTC. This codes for CASSSPGQGSEQYF.

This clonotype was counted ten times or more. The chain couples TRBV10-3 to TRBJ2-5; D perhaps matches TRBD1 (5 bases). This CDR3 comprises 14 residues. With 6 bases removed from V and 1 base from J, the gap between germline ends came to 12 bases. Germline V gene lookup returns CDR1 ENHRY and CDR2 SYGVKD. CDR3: CAIRPGISQETQYF. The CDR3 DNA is TGTGCCATCAGACCAGGGATATCCCAAGAGACCCAGTACTTC.

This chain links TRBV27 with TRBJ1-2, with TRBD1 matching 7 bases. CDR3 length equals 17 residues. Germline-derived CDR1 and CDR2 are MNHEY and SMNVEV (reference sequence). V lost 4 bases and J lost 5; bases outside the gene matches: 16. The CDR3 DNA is TGTGCCAGCAGTTCTCGAATCGGGACAGCCCTTGGGTATGGCTACACCTTC. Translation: CASSSRIGTALGYGYTF.

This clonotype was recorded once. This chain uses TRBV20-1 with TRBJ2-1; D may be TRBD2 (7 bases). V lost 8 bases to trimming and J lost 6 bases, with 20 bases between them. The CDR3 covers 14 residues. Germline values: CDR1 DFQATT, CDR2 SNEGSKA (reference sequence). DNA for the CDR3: TGCAGTCCCCGAGGGGCGGGGGCGGGCAATGAGCAGTTCTTC. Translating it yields CSPRGAGAGNEQFF.

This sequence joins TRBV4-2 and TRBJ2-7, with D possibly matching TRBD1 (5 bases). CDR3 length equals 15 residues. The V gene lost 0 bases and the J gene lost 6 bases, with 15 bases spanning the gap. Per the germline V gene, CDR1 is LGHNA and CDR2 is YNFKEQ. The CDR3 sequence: CASSQDHGRVGEQYF. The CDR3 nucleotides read TGTGCCAGCAGCCAAGATCATGGCAGGGTAGGCGAGCAGTACTTC.

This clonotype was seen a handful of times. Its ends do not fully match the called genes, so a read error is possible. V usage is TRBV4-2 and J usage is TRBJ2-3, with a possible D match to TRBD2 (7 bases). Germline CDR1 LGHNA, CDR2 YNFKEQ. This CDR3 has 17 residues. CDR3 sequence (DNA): TGTGCCCGCAGCCAAGAGGGCGGGGGCCAATCCACAGATACGCAGTATTTT. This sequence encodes CARSQEGGGQSTDTQYF.

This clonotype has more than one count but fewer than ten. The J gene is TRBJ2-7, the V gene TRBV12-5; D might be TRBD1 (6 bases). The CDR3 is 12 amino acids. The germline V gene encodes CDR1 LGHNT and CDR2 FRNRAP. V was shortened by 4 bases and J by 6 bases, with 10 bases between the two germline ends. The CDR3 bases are TGTGCTAGTGGTTCGACAGGTAGCGAGCAGTACTTC. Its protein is CASGSTGSEQYF.

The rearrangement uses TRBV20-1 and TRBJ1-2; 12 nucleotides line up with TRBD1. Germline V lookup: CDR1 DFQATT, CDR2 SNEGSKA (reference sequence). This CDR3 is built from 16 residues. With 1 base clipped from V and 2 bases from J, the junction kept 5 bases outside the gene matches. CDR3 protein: CSARGGQGARNYGYTF. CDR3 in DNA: TGCAGTGCTAGAGGGGGACAGGGGGCCAGAAACTATGGCTACACCTTC.

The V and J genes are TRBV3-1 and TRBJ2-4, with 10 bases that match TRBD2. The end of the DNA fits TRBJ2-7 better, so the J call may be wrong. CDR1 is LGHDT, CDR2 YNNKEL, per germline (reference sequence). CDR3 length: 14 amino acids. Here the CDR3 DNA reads TGTGCCAGCAGCCAAGCGGCTAGCGGGGGCGAGCAGTACTTC. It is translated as CASSQAASGGEQYF.

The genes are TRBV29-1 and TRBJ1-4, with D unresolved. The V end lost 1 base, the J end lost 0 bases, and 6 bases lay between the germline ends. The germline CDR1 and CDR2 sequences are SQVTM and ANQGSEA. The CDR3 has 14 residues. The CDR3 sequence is CSVEGTPTNEKLFF. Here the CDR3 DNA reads TGCAGCGTTGAAGGGACTCCAACTAATGAAAAACTGTTTTTT. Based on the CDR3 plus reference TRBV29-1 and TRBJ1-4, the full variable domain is SAVISQKPSRDICQRGTSLTIQCQVDSQVTMMFWYRQQPGQSLTLIATANQGSEATYESGFVIDKFPISRPNLTFSTLTVSNMSPEDSSIYLCSVEGTPTNEKLFFGSGTQLSVL.

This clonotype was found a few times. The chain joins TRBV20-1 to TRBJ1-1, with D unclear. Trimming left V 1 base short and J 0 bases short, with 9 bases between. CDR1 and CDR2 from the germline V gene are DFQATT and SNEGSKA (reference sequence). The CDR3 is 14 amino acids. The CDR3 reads CSARVVSLNTEAFF. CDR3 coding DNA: TGCAGTGCTAGAGTTGTCAGTTTGAACACTGAAGCTTTCTTT.

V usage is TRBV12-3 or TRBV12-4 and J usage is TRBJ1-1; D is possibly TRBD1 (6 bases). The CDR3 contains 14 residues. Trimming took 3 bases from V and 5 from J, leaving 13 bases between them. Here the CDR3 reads CASSLGGAETEAFF. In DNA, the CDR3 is TGTGCCAGCAGTTTGGGGGGGGCTGAGACTGAAGCTTTCTTT.

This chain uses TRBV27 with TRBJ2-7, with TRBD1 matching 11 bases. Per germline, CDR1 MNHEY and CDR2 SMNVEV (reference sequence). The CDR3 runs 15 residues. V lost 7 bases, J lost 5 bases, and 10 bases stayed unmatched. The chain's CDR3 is CASILLWTGGDEQYF. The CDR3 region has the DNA TGTGCCAGCATTCTTCTCTGGACAGGGGGCGACGAGCAGTACTTC.

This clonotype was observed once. Here the CDR3 DNA reads TGTGCCAGCAGCTTAGTTGGAGGGACCCCCACTGAAGCTTTCTTT. It codes for CASSLVGGTPTEAFF. This chain connects TRBV7-2 to TRBJ1-1; possibly TRBD1 for D (5 bases). V was shortened by 1 base and J by 4 bases, with 13 bases between the two germline ends. Germline V CDR1 and CDR2: SGHTA, FQGNSA. The CDR3 sequence is 15 residues long.

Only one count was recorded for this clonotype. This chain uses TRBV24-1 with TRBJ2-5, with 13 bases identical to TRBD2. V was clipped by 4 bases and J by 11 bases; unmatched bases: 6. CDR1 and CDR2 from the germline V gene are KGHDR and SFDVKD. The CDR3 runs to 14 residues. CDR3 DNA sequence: TGTGCCACCAGTGAGACTAGCGGGAGGCCTTTGCAGTACTTC. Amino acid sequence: CATSETSGRPLQYF.

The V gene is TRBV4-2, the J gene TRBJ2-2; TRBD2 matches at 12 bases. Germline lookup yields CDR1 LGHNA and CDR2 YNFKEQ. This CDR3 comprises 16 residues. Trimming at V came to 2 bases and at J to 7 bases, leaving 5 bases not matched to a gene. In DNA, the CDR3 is TGTGCCAGCAGCCAACAGACTAGCGGGAGAATCGGGGAGCTGTTTTTT. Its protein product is CASSQQTSGRIGELFF.

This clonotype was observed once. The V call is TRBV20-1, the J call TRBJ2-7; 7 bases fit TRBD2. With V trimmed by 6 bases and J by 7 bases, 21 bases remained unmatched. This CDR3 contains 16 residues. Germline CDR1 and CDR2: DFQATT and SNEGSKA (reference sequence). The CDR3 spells CSAPQRSSGRVNEQYF. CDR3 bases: TGCAGTGCGCCCCAACGGTCTAGCGGACGTGTGAATGAGCAGTACTTC.

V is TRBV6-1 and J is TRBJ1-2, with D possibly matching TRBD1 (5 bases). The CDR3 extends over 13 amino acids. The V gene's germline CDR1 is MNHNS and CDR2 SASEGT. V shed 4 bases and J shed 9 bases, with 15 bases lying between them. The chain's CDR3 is CASSGAPGLRYTF. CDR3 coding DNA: TGTGCCAGCAGTGGAGCCCCAGGGCTACGCTACACCTTC.